This T cell receptor beta chain was identified during a study of blood T cell repertoires in COVID-19. On the study more broadly: The cDNA or gDNA used as material had been derived from T cells, B-cell-depleted T cells, or PBMCs.

The CDR3 totals 13 residues. CDR1 and CDR2 from the germline V gene are SGHRS and YFSETQ. The V end lost 4 bases, the J end lost 1 base, and 8 bases lay between the germline ends. Assay: immunoSEQ multiplex PCR; the TCRdb copy retains only in-frame clones and omits some. Of a few hundred thousand clones in the sample, roughly 86% are singletons; the top ten hold less than 9.5%. Remarks on this clone: Other DNA sequences within the sample encode an identical CDR3.

The sequence was collected from a woman aged 45-59 years who had recovered from COVID-19. The specimen was peripheral blood. This sequence joins TRBV5-1 and TRBJ1-1; D is possibly TRBD1 (6 bases). In DNA form, the CDR3 reads TGCGCCAGCAGCCCGACAGGGAACACTGAAGCTTTCTTT. Protein sequence: CASSPTGNTEAFF. The full variable domain, its missing parts supplied by reference TRBV5-1 and TRBJ1-1, is KAGVTQTPRYLIKTRGQQVTLSCSPISGHRSVSWYQQTPGQGLQFLFEYFSETQRNKGNFPGRFSGRQFSNSRSEMNVSTLELGDSALYLCASSPTGNTEAFFGQGTRLTVV.